Below are 10 T cell receptor beta chains sequenced from a single sample in a study of regulatory T cells in long-lasting Graves disease. Time point denoted: newly diagnosed GD, antithyroid drugs for less than 3 months. Following extraction of RNA from PBMCs, that RNA was used to make the TCR library. Arm-PCR of CDR3 regions and iRepertoire HTBI primers were the basis on which TCR beta libraries were built. TCRdb re-called the multiplex PCR reads with MiXCR, one entry per CDR3 protein. The table has a few hundred thousand distinct CDR3 sequences, 16% seen once. These same records also appear under a second study, on T cells in Graves' hyperthyroidism and ophthalmopathy.

The material sequenced was peripheral blood mononuclear cells (PBMCs), taken at new diagnosis, from a patient treated with antithyroid drugs. Receptors originate from a man aged 40-50 years with Graves disease.

The chain combines TRBV18 with TRBJ2-3; 7 nucleotides match TRBD1. Germline V gives CDR1 KGHSH, CDR2 LQKENI. This CDR3 region has 14 residues. Trimming cost V 6 bases and J 0 bases; bases outside gene matches: 3. The CDR3 DNA is TGTGCCAGCTCTCCGGGACAGAGCACAGATACGCAGTATTTT. Protein: CASSPGQSTDTQYF.

In its sample, this clonotype was seen many times. The junction shows a germline mismatch at one end, possibly a read error. V gene TRBV7-3 combines with J gene TRBJ2-1, with 11 nucleotides matching TRBD2. Looked up from germline, CDR1 is SGHTA and CDR2 is FQGTGA. This CDR3 has 15 amino acids. CDR3 coding DNA: TGCGCCAGCAGCCCGGGACTAGCGGTATACAATGAGCAGTTCTTC. It translates to CASSPGLAVYNEQFF.

This clonotype has ten or more counts. The chain uses TRBV12-5 and TRBJ2-1, with D maybe TRBD1 (5 bases). The V end lost 0 bases, the J end lost 1 base, and 7 bases lay between the germline ends. Germline V CDR1 and CDR2: LGHNT, FRNRAP. The CDR3 consists of 15 residues. The CDR3 loop reads CASGLVRGSYNEQFF. In nucleotides, the CDR3 is TGTGCTAGTGGTTTGGTAAGGGGTTCCTACAATGAGCAGTTCTTC.

This clonotype was observed at least ten times. The V and J genes are TRBV3-1 and TRBJ2-7; D is undetermined. The germline gives CDR1 LGHDT, CDR2 YNNKEL (reference sequence). This CDR3 is 15 amino acids long. The ends were cut back, 1 base at V and 2 bases at J, with 12 bases in the middle. The CDR3 loop reads CASSQGVGRTYEQYF. The CDR3 DNA reads as TGTGCCAGCAGCCAAGGCGTGGGCCGGACCTACGAGCAGTACTTC.

This clonotype showed up many times. The chain combines TRBV12-3 or TRBV12-4 with TRBJ2-1; 15 positions agree with TRBD2. V shed 5 bases and J 1 base; nucleotides not matched to a gene: 3. The CDR3 consists of 17 residues. The CDR3 sequence is CASSRTSGGASYNEQFF. Here the CDR3 DNA reads TGTGCCAGCAGTCGGACTAGCGGGGGGGCTTCCTACAATGAGCAGTTCTTC.

This clonotype was counted many times. The chain couples TRBV6-1 to TRBJ1-5; no firm D call. Germline lookup yields CDR1 MNHNS and CDR2 SASEGT. Trimming removed 2 bases from V and 0 bases from J, with 8 bases in between. The CDR3 is 15 amino acids. The CDR3, as DNA: TGTGCCAGCAGTGAACAAGGTAATAGCAATCAGCCCCAGCATTTT. The encoded protein is CASSEQGNSNQPQHF.

This clonotype was recorded at least ten times. V gene TRBV24-1 combines with J gene TRBJ1-5; unclear D gene. The CDR3 runs 14 residues. V dropped 3 bases and J dropped 4 bases, with 9 bases sitting between them. Germline V gene sequence: CDR1 KGHDR, CDR2 SFDVKD. The CDR3 region is CATSDVGGNQPQHF. CDR3 bases: TGTGCCACCAGTGATGTCGGAGGAAATCAGCCCCAGCATTTT.

This clonotype was observed at least ten times. V gene TRBV11-1 combines with J gene TRBJ2-1; D unclear. V was clipped by 1 base and J by 0 bases, with 10 bases between them. Germline V lookup: CDR1 SGHAT, CDR2 FQDESV (reference sequence). This CDR3 is 16 amino acids long. CDR3 loop: CASSLDGRSSYNEQFF. The CDR3 coding sequence is TGTGCCAGCAGCTTAGATGGCAGGAGCTCCTACAATGAGCAGTTCTTC.

This clonotype came up many times. V is TRBV11-1 and J is TRBJ2-7, with D perhaps given as TRBD1 or TRBD2 (5 bases each). CDR3 length: 15 amino acids. Trimming cost V 4 bases and J 5 bases, with 18 bases left between them. CDR1 is SGHAT, CDR2 FQDESV, per germline (reference sequence). In DNA form, the CDR3 reads TGTGCCAGCAGCTCGCTGGGGTGGGGGAGCAACGAGCAGTACTTC. Protein: CASSSLGWGSNEQYF.

Only a few counts were recorded for this clonotype. The chain couples TRBV19 to TRBJ2-1, with 7 bases aligning to TRBD1. This CDR3 contains 14 residues. V was clipped by 4 bases and J by 3 bases; unmatched bases: 3. Germline lookup yields CDR1 LNHDA and CDR2 SQIVND (reference sequence). Here the CDR3 DNA reads TGTGCCAGTAGTAGGACAGGAGTCTACAATGAGCAGTTCTTC. This codes for CASSRTGVYNEQFF. Using reference TRBV19 and TRBJ2-1 for the parts outside the CDR3, the full variable domain is DGGITQSPKYLFRKEGQNVTLSCEQNLNHDAMYWYRQDPGQGLRLIYYSQIVNDFQKGDIAEGYSVSREKKESFPLTVTSAQKNPTAFYLCASSRTGVYNEQFFGPGTRLTVL.